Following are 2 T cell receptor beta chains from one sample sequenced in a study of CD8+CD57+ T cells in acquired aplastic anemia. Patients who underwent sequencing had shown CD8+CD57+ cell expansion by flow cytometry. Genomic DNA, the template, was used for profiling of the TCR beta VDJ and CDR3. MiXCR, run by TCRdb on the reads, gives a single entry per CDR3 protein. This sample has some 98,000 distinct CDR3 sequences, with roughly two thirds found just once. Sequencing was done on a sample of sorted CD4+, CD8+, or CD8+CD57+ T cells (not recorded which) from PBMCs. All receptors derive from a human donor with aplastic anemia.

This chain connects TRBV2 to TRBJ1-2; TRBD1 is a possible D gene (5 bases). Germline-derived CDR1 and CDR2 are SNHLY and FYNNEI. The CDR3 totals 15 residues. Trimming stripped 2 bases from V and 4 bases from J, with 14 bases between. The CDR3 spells CASSERGDGSYGYTF. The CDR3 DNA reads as TGTGCCAGCAGTGAACGGGGGGACGGCAGCTATGGCTACACCTTC.

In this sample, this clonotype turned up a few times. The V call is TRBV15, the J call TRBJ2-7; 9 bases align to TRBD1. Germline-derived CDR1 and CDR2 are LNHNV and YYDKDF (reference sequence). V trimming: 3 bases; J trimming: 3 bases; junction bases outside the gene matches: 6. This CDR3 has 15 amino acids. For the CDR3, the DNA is TGTGCCACCAGCAGGACCGGGACAGGGTTCTACGAGCAGTACTTC. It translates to CATSRTGTGFYEQYF.